This T cell receptor beta chain was retrieved from a study of graft-versus-host responses after intestinal transplantation. Study summary: Each transplant was multivisceral, liver-intestinal, or isolated intestinal. Among the recipients, all got anti-thymocyte globulin induction and then tacrolimus and steroids for 3 to 4 years. General study findings and limits: In recipient marrow, GvH clones were found, and some appeared first in ileum or blood.

A remark on this clone: What it binds is unknown.

The assay was immunoSEQ multiplex PCR, and TCRdb's table has in-frame clones only and misses some. The data show around 110,000 clones, about nine tenths seen once. The CDR3 covers 14 residues. Germline CDR1 and CDR2: SGHRS and YFSETQ. V lost 7 bases and J lost 4; bases outside the gene matches: 10. The TCR sequence derives from a human donor who received an intestinal transplant. The chain couples TRBV5-1 to TRBJ1-2; TRBD1 aligns across 7 bases. Source: unstimulated CD4+ T cells sorted from spleen or lymph node cells, taken before intestinal transplant. This CDR3 reads CASATGTAFYGYTF. CDR3 in DNA: TGCGCCAGCGCGACCGGGACAGCTTTCTATGGCTACACCTTC.